The 4 T cell receptor beta chains listed next were all sequenced from one sample in a study of Graves' ophthalmopathy and Graves' hyperthyroidism. Researchers took RNA transcripts and amplified TCR beta CDR3 regions from them. Scientists carried out first-round RT-PCR using HTBI primers and then a second-round multiplex PCR. TCRdb re-called the multiplex PCR reads with MiXCR, one entry per CDR3 protein. The profile covers hundreds of thousands of distinct CDR3 sequences, with approximately 39% appearing a single time and over 2.5% taken by the ten largest. Sequencing was done on a sample of peripheral blood. The origin of the receptors is an adult man with Graves' ophthalmopathy.

This clonotype was counted many times. V and J are TRBV19 and TRBJ1-1; no clear D gene. The V end was cut by 0 bases, the J end by 1 base, with 6 bases between. This CDR3 has 14 residues. Germline assignment: CDR1 LNHDA and CDR2 SQIVND (reference sequence). In nucleotides, the CDR3 is TGTGCCAGTAGTATAGATAGCTCGAACACTGAAGCTTTCTTT. This gives the protein CASSIDSSNTEAFF.

Points on this clonotype: A read error may be the cause here, since a much bigger clone is one base away. The J gene is TRBJ2-7, the V gene TRBV10-3, with TRBD2 identical over 7 bases. Germline loops: CDR1 ENHRY, CDR2 SYGVKD. The CDR3 consists of 17 residues. The ends lost 5 bases at V and 5 bases at J; junction bases unmatched: 18. The CDR3 nucleotides are TGTGCCATCAGTTTATGGCCCCATCGGGGGGAGGCCCACGAGCAGTACTTC. This encodes CAISLWPHRGEAHEQYF.

This clonotype was observed a handful of times. CDR3 amino acids: CASSRIIVAPNYGYTF. DNA for the CDR3: TGTGCCAGCAGCCGCATAATCGTCGCTCCTAACTATGGCTACACCTTC. The V and J genes are TRBV5-6 and TRBJ1-2; D is undetermined. This CDR3 is built from 16 residues. V lost 4 bases and J lost 0, with 16 bases in between. Germline assignment: CDR1 SGHDT and CDR2 YYEEEE.

This clonotype occurred many times. The chain uses TRBV5-8 and TRBJ1-6; unclear D gene. CDR3 length: 15 residues. CDR1 is SGHTS and CDR2 is YDEGEE in the germline V gene. Trimming removed 1 base from V and 7 bases from J, with 12 bases in between. The chain's CDR3 is CASSLMSGSNSPLHF. The CDR3 DNA follows: TGTGCCAGCAGCTTGATGAGCGGTTCAAATTCACCCCTCCACTTT.